These 21 T cell receptor beta chains were all obtained from the same sample, sequenced in a study of blood T cell repertoires in COVID-19. Profiling relied on immunoSEQ multiplex PCR, and the TCRdb table lists in-frame clones only, not all of them. The sample yields a few hundred thousand clones, 75% to 90% seen once. Sequencing input: peripheral blood. Every receptor here comes from a woman aged 30 to 39 with COVID-19, enrolled during active disease.

The rearrangement links TRBV30 to TRBJ1-2; maybe TRBD1 (5 bases). The germline gives CDR1 GTSNPN, CDR2 SVGIG (reference sequence). V shed 3 bases and J shed 5 bases, with 19 bases lying between them. CDR3 length: 15 amino acids. The CDR3 region has the DNA TGTGCCTGGAGACTAGGGACTGGCCCCTCATATGGCTACACCTTC. Translating it yields CAWRLGTGPSYGYTF.

The rearrangement links TRBV14 to TRBJ1-2; TRBD1 matches 8 bases. The CDR3 length is 14 residues. Germline V gene lookup returns CDR1 SGHDN and CDR2 FVKESK. With V trimmed by 4 bases and J by 8 bases, 9 bases remained unmatched. CDR3: CASSRETGVSGYTF. The CDR3 DNA reads as TGTGCCAGCAGCCGCGAGACAGGGGTGTCCGGCTACACCTTC.

The chain joins TRBV5-1 to TRBJ2-7, with D perhaps TRBD1 (5 bases). V gave up 6 bases and J gave up 2 bases, with 18 bases separating them. From germline, CDR1 is SGHRS and CDR2 YFSETQ. This CDR3 has 15 amino acids. CDR3 region: CASNPRAGKAYEQYF. As DNA, the CDR3 is TGCGCCAGCAACCCCCGGGCAGGGAAAGCCTACGAGCAGTACTTC.

The chain recombines TRBV30 with TRBJ1-6, with 7 positions matching TRBD1. CDR3 length: 13 amino acids. Losses at the gene ends were 4 bases for V and 5 bases for J; bases not matched to a gene: 2. The germline V gene encodes CDR1 GTSNPN and CDR2 SVGIG (reference sequence). The CDR3, as DNA: TGTGCCTGGACTACAGGGGATAATTCACCCCTCCACTTT. Amino acids: CAWTTGDNSPLHF. The full variable domain, in which reference TRBV30 and TRBJ1-6 provide the parts outside the CDR3, is SQTIHQWPATLVQPVGSPLSLECTVEGTSNPNLYWYRQAAGRGLQLLFYSVGIGQISSEVPQNLSASRPQDRQFILSSKKLLLSDSGFYLCAWTTGDNSPLHFGNGTRLTVT.

CDR3 region: CAWSTQRGRNTEAFF. DNA for the CDR3: TGTGCCTGGAGTACCCAACGGGGAAGGAACACTGAAGCTTTCTTT. The rearrangement joins TRBV30 to TRBJ1-1; unclear D gene. The V gene lost 2 bases and the J gene lost 1 base, with 14 bases spanning the gap. The germline CDR1 and CDR2 sequences are GTSNPN and SVGIG (reference sequence). The CDR3 runs to 15 residues. Looking up the rest from reference TRBV30 and TRBJ1-1 gives the full variable domain: SQTIHQWPATLVQPVGSPLSLECTVEGTSNPNLYWYRQAAGRGLQLLFYSVGIGQISSEVPQNLSASRPQDRQFILSSKKLLLSDSGFYLCAWSTQRGRNTEAFFGQGTRLTVV.

V is TRBV5-1 and J is TRBJ2-1; TRBD2 matches 11 bases. CDR3 length: 16 residues. The trim removed 0 bases at V and 3 bases at J, leaving 2 bases unmatched. Per germline, CDR1 SGHRS and CDR2 YFSETQ. Written as DNA, the CDR3 is TGCGCCAGCAGCTTGGTTACTAGCGGGAGCTACAATGAGCAGTTCTTC. It encodes CASSLVTSGSYNEQFF.

For this clone: The same CDR3 can be traced to other DNA sequences in this sample. The chain is built from TRBV5-4 and TRBJ1-1; TRBD1 might be the D (5 bases). V dropped 4 bases and J dropped 2 bases, with 9 bases sitting between them. The CDR3 runs 13 residues. Germline-derived CDR1 and CDR2 are SGHNT and YYREEE (reference sequence). CDR3 DNA: TGTGCCAGCAGCCGTGACAGAAACACTGAAGCTTTCTTT. As protein: CASSRDRNTEAFF.

This clone occurred once. V usage is TRBV11-2 and J usage is TRBJ1-2; 7 bases line up with TRBD1. Germline V gene data show CDR1 as SGHAT and CDR2 as FQNNGV. CDR3 size: 14 residues. After removal of 6 bases from V and 5 bases from J, the junction contained 9 bases not matched to a gene. Here the CDR3 reads CASRGDSLRYGYTF. CDR3 sequence (DNA): TGTGCCAGCAGGGGGGACAGCCTACGATATGGCTACACCTTC.

The J gene is TRBJ1-4, the V gene TRBV2, with D perhaps matching TRBD1 (6 bases). Germline loops: CDR1 SNHLY, CDR2 FYNNEI. V was trimmed by 4 bases and J by 7 bases, leaving 10 bases between them. The CDR3 spans 13 residues. CDR3 DNA: TGTGCCAGCAGTGGCAACAGGGTTGAAAAACTGTTTTTT. Translated: CASSGNRVEKLFF. Using reference TRBV2 and TRBJ1-4 for the parts outside the CDR3, the full variable domain is EPEVTQTPSHQVTQMGQEVILRCVPISNHLYFYWYRQILGQKVEFLVSFYNNEISEKSEIFDDQFSVERPDGSNFTLKIRSTKLEDSAMYFCASSGNRVEKLFFGSGTQLSVL.

V gene TRBV11-1 combines with J gene TRBJ2-7; D perhaps matches TRBD2 (6 bases). This CDR3 comprises 15 residues. CDR1 is SGHAT, CDR2 FQDESV, per germline (reference sequence). Trimming removed 5 bases at V and 3 bases at J, with 17 bases between. CDR3: CASSALSLGGYEQYF. CDR3 nucleotide sequence: TGTGCCAGCAGCGCCCTCTCCCTCGGGGGCTACGAGCAGTACTTC.

This clone has just one count. The V call is TRBV24-1, the J call TRBJ2-1; TRBD2 might be the D (6 bases). CDR1 is KGHDR, CDR2 SFDVKD, per germline. V was clipped by 5 bases and J by 7 bases, with 14 bases between them. This CDR3 is 14 amino acids long. This CDR3 is CATSGVGAGNEQFF. CDR3 in DNA: TGTGCCACCAGTGGGGTCGGGGCGGGGAATGAGCAGTTCTTC.

This clone has a handful of counts. This chain joins TRBV30 and TRBJ2-7; TRBD1 is a possible D gene (5 bases). Germline V gene data show CDR1 as GTSNPN and CDR2 as SVGIG (reference sequence). V shed 2 bases and J shed 7 bases, with 18 bases lying between them. The CDR3 covers 14 residues. CDR3 sequence: CAWSPPRVGREQYF. DNA for the CDR3: TGTGCCTGGAGTCCCCCCAGGGTGGGGCGGGAGCAGTACTTC.

The chain couples TRBV19 to TRBJ2-3, with 7 bases identical to TRBD2. This CDR3 contains 15 residues. Trimming at V came to 5 bases and at J to 2 bases, leaving 7 bases not matched to a gene. Germline V gene lookup returns CDR1 LNHDA and CDR2 SQIVND (reference sequence). CDR3 sequence reads: CASSSGGGSTDTQYF. As DNA, the CDR3 is TGTGCCAGTAGTTCGGGGGGAGGGTCCACAGATACGCAGTATTTT.

The J gene is TRBJ1-5, the V gene TRBV2, with no clear D. CDR1 is SNHLY, CDR2 FYNNEI, per germline. V was cut by 7 bases and J by 0 bases, with 7 bases left in between. The CDR3 is 13 amino acids. CDR3 nucleotide sequence: TGTGCCAGCAAGCGGGATAGCAATCAGCCCCAGCATTTT. Amino acids: CASKRDSNQPQHF.

J is TRBJ1-1 and V is TRBV7-9; 7 nucleotides match TRBD1. Germline trimming cut 5 bases from V and 0 bases from J; bases unmatched to any gene: 3. The CDR3 length is 14 residues. Germline assignment: CDR1 SEHNR and CDR2 FQNEAQ (reference sequence). The CDR3 here is CASSRGQMNTEAFF. CDR3 coding DNA: TGTGCCAGCAGCAGGGGACAGATGAACACTGAAGCTTTCTTT. Looking up the rest from reference TRBV7-9 and TRBJ1-1 gives the full variable domain: DTGVSQNPRHKITKRGQNVTFRCDPISEHNRLYWYRQTLGQGPEFLTYFQNEAQLEKSRLLSDRFSAERPKGSFSTLEIQRTEQGDSAMYLCASSRGQMNTEAFFGQGTRLTVV.

This clone was seen a handful of times. The rearrangement links TRBV20-1 to TRBJ1-1; D gene unclear. This CDR3 has 11 residues. Germline CDR1 and CDR2: DFQATT and SNEGSKA (reference sequence). V was pared by 3 bases and J by 1 base, with 3 bases between. The DNA of the CDR3 is TGCAGTGCTAGCCAGAACACTGAAGCTTTCTTT. It is translated as CSASQNTEAFF.

The table lists this clone with a few counts. V is TRBV7-9 and J is TRBJ2-3; TRBD2 matches 9 bases. Looked up from germline, CDR1 is SEHNR and CDR2 is FQNEAQ (reference sequence). With V trimmed by 5 bases and J by 0 bases, 6 bases remained unmatched. The CDR3 consists of 16 residues. CDR3 residues: CASSITSGRSTDTQYF. CDR3 in DNA: TGTGCCAGCAGCATTACTAGCGGGCGAAGCACAGATACGCAGTATTTT. The full variable domain, its missing parts supplied by reference TRBV7-9 and TRBJ2-3, is DTGVSQNPRHKITKRGQNVTFRCDPISEHNRLYWYRQTLGQGPEFLTYFQNEAQLEKSRLLSDRFSAERPKGSFSTLEIQRTEQGDSAMYLCASSITSGRSTDTQYFGPGTRLTVL.

V is TRBV29-1 and J is TRBJ2-3, with 11 positions matching TRBD2. The germline gives CDR1 SQVTM, CDR2 ANQGSEA. The CDR3 is 16 amino acids. V lost 5 bases to trimming and J lost 0 bases; unmatched junction nucleotides: 7. Here the CDR3 DNA reads TGCAGCGTTAATAGCGGGAGGGCCGTGAGCACAGATACGCAGTATTTT. It encodes CSVNSGRAVSTDTQYF.

The rearrangement links TRBV6-5 to TRBJ1-1; unclear D gene. The V and J ends lost 7 bases and 4 bases respectively, with 4 bases between them. Germline loops: CDR1 MNHEY, CDR2 SVGAGI. This CDR3 is built from 10 residues. The CDR3 sequence: CASIGTEAFF. CDR3 nucleotide sequence: TGTGCCAGCATCGGCACTGAAGCTTTCTTT.

The V gene is TRBV19, the J gene TRBJ1-4; D is possibly TRBD1 (5 bases). The CDR3 is 15 amino acids. Germline-derived CDR1 and CDR2 are LNHDA and SQIVND (reference sequence). The V end lost 7 bases, the J end lost 5 bases, and 17 bases lay between the germline ends. The CDR3 DNA reads as TGTGCCAGTAAAGGGGCAGGCCCTACGAATGAAAAACTGTTTTTT. It specifies CASKGAGPTNEKLFF.

V gene TRBV5-4 combines with J gene TRBJ2-7; 13 bases match TRBD2. The CDR3 sequence is 15 residues long. Trimming at V came to 4 bases and at J to 2 bases, leaving 3 bases not matched to a gene. Per the germline V gene, CDR1 is SGHNT and CDR2 is YYREEE (reference sequence). CDR3 coding DNA: TGTGCCAGCAGCCAGGGACTAGCGGGAACCTACGAGCAGTACTTC. This codes for CASSQGLAGTYEQYF. The full variable domain, with the rest looked up from reference TRBV5-4 and TRBJ2-7, is ETGVTQSPTHLIKTRGQQVTLRCSSQSGHNTVSWYQQALGQGPQFIFQYYREEENGRGNFPPRFSGLQFPNYSSELNVNALELDDSALYLCASSQGLAGTYEQYFGPGTRLTVT.